What follows are 24 T cell receptor beta chains derived from one specimen sequenced in a study of graft-versus-host responses after intestinal transplantation. Their target antigens are unknown. Libraries were prepared by immunoSEQ multiplex PCR; TCRdb keeps only in-frame clonotypes and omits some of them. The sample holds tens of thousands of clones; under 85% are singletons and the top ten take about 15%. This material consisted of unstimulated CD8+ T cells sorted from spleen or lymph node cells, taken before intestinal transplant. The receptor set was obtained from a human donor who received an intestinal transplant.

The genes are TRBV9 and TRBJ2-4, with a weak D call TRBD2 (6 bases). Germline values: CDR1 SGDLS, CDR2 YYNGEE. The CDR3 contains 16 residues. The V end lost 4 bases, the J end lost 7 bases, and 21 bases lay between the germline ends. CDR3 loop: CASSSSLAPPGNIQYF. Here the CDR3 DNA reads TGTGCCAGCAGCTCCTCACTAGCTCCCCCGGGGAACATTCAGTACTTC.

CDR3 coding DNA: TGTGCCAGCAGTGAGGACGACGGCACTGAAGCTTTCTTT. Residues: CASSEDDGTEAFF. This rearrangement joins TRBV2 to TRBJ1-1; no reliable D call. Trimming took 3 bases from V and 4 from J, leaving 9 bases between them. Germline CDR1 SNHLY, CDR2 FYNNEI. The CDR3 covers 13 residues.

This chain uses TRBV4-2 with TRBJ1-5; no definite D call. V was pared by 3 bases and J by 4 bases, with 13 bases between. The germline CDR1 and CDR2 sequences are LGHNA and YNFKEQ. This CDR3 has 15 residues. In DNA, the CDR3 is TGTGCCAGCAGCCAGGGCCTCATGTCTAATCAGCCCCAGCATTTT. Amino acid sequence: CASSQGLMSNQPQHF.

This clone was found a few times. The V gene is TRBV10-2, the J gene TRBJ2-2; no firm D call. The V gene lost 3 bases and the J gene lost 5 bases, with 4 bases spanning the gap. This CDR3 has 12 residues. In germline, CDR1 is WSHSY, CDR2 SAAADI. This chain's CDR3 is CASSDKTGELFF. In nucleotides, the CDR3 is TGCGCCAGCAGTGATAAGACCGGGGAGCTGTTTTTT.

The sample holds one count of this clone. V gene TRBV5-1 combines with J gene TRBJ2-3; 7 bases fit TRBD1. CDR1 and CDR2 (germline): SGHRS, YFSETQ. The CDR3 extends over 15 amino acids. V shed 2 bases and J 1 base; nucleotides not matched to a gene: 4. The DNA for the CDR3 is TGCGCCAGCAGCTTCACAGGGGCTCGCACAGATACGCAGTATTTT. Protein product: CASSFTGARTDTQYF.

The chain recombines TRBV6-5 with TRBJ2-7; D tentatively fits TRBD1 or TRBD2 (7 bases each). The CDR3 is made up of 14 amino acids. Looked up from germline, CDR1 is MNHEY and CDR2 is SVGAGI. V was clipped by 4 bases and J by 4 bases, with 14 bases between them. The CDR3 region is CASSFTGEGYEQYF. CDR3 DNA sequence: TGTGCCAGCAGTTTTACAGGGGAGGGGTACGAGCAGTACTTC.

The rearrangement links TRBV11-2 to TRBJ2-1, with 7 nucleotides matching TRBD2. Germline assignment: CDR1 SGHAT and CDR2 FQNNGV. V gave up 5 bases and J gave up 5 bases; unmatched junction bases: 12. The length of the CDR3 is 16 residues. CDR3 nucleotide sequence: TGTGCCAGCAGCGATTCCGGGGGGAGGAGGCACAATGAGCAGTTCTTC. This sequence encodes CASSDSGGRRHNEQFF.

The genes are TRBV29-1 and TRBJ2-7, with TRBD1 identical over 10 bases. The CDR3 consists of 12 residues. Germline V gene lookup returns CDR1 SQVTM and CDR2 ANQGSEA. Unmatched junction bases numbered 1, after V lost 5 bases and J lost 3 bases. The CDR3 bases are TGCAGCGTTCGGACAGGGGGCTACGAGCAGTACTTC. Translated: CSVRTGGYEQYF.

The chain recombines TRBV7-8 with TRBJ1-1, with D possibly TRBD1 on 6 matching bases. V lost 6 bases and J lost 0, with 8 bases in between. The germline V gene has CDR1 SGHVS and CDR2 FQNEAQ. The CDR3 sequence is 13 residues long. The CDR3 DNA reads TGTGCCAGCAGAGGACAGTTGAACACTGAAGCTTTCTTT. Protein: CASRGQLNTEAFF.

The CDR3 reads CASSQEVWGAGTQYF. DNA for the CDR3: TGCGCCAGCAGCCAAGAGGTTTGGGGGGCCGGGACCCAGTACTTC. V and J are TRBV4-1 and TRBJ2-5, with D tentatively TRBD1 or TRBD2 (6 bases each). V was clipped by 0 bases and J by 7 bases, with 15 bases between them. The CDR3 length is 15 residues. The germline V gene has CDR1 MGHRA and CDR2 YSYEKL.

The rearrangement joins TRBV28 to TRBJ2-7, with D perhaps matching TRBD2 (5 bases). CDR3 length: 13 amino acids. The germline gives CDR1 MDHEN, CDR2 SYDVKM. V was trimmed by 5 bases and J by 2 bases, leaving 10 bases between them. CDR3 region: CASSVGLTYEQYF. CDR3 DNA: TGTGCCAGCAGTGTAGGACTTACCTACGAGCAGTACTTC.

This chain joins TRBV6-5 and TRBJ1-2; perhaps TRBD1 as D (6 bases). Trimming removed 4 bases from V and 8 bases from J, with 14 bases in between. CDR1 and CDR2 from the germline V gene are MNHEY and SVGAGI. This CDR3 is 13 amino acids long. The CDR3 nucleotides read TGTGCCAGCAGTTCCCCAAAACAGGGCGGCTACACCTTC. This codes for CASSSPKQGGYTF.

This chain uses TRBV4-1 with TRBJ2-1, with D possibly TRBD2 on 6 matching bases. V was shortened by 1 base and J by 3 bases, with 10 bases between the two germline ends. CDR1 MGHRA and CDR2 YSYEKL come from the germline V gene. The CDR3 is 15 amino acids. DNA for the CDR3: TGCGCCAGCAGCCAAGGACTAGAGGTCTACAATGAGCAGTTCTTC. Translating it yields CASSQGLEVYNEQFF.

CDR3 sequence (DNA): TGTGCCAGCAGTTACTATGAAGGGGGTGAGCAGTTCTTC. This encodes CASSYYEGGEQFF. The V gene is TRBV6-5, the J gene TRBJ2-1, with TRBD1 as a possible D gene (6 bases). Germline lookup yields CDR1 MNHEY and CDR2 SVGAGI. Trimming stripped 1 base from V and 9 bases from J, with 10 bases between. The length of the CDR3 is 13 residues.

V and J are TRBV30 and TRBJ2-4, with D unresolved. The CDR3 consists of 13 residues. V lost 2 bases and J lost 6, with 11 bases in between. The germline V gene encodes CDR1 GTSNPN and CDR2 SVGIG (reference sequence). The chain's CDR3 is CAWSHGWGNIQYF. The CDR3 DNA follows: TGTGCCTGGAGTCATGGGTGGGGAAACATTCAGTACTTC.

The rearrangement links TRBV2 to TRBJ2-3, with D possibly TRBD2 on 5 matching bases. Trimming took 4 bases from V and 0 from J, leaving 11 bases between them. Germline V gene lookup returns CDR1 SNHLY and CDR2 FYNNEI. The CDR3 totals 15 residues. The CDR3 sequence is CASSVGGFSTDTQYF. In DNA, the CDR3 is TGTGCCAGCAGTGTAGGAGGATTTAGCACAGATACGCAGTATTTT.

This chain connects TRBV28 to TRBJ2-3; the D gene is possibly TRBD2 (6 bases). The germline V gene has CDR1 MDHEN and CDR2 SYDVKM. Trimming removed 4 bases from V and 1 base from J, with 6 bases in between. The CDR3 consists of 13 residues. This chain's CDR3 is CASSSGGTDTQYF. CDR3 coding DNA: TGTGCCAGCAGTTCGGGGGGCACAGATACGCAGTATTTT.

The gene calls are TRBV27 and TRBJ1-4; D gene uncertain. The CDR3 length is 16 residues. The ends were cut back, 6 bases at V and 0 bases at J, with 14 bases in the middle. Per the germline V gene, CDR1 is MNHEY and CDR2 is SMNVEV (reference sequence). CDR3 sequence: CASRPLDGATNEKLFF. The CDR3 DNA is TGTGCCAGCAGACCCCTGGACGGAGCAACTAATGAAAAACTGTTTTTT. Variable domain in full (rest from reference TRBV27 and TRBJ1-4): EAQVTQNPRYLITVTGKKLTVTCSQNMNHEYMSWYRQDPGLGLRQIYYSMNVEVTDKGDVPEGYKVSRKEKRNFPLILESPSPNQTSLYFCASRPLDGATNEKLFFGSGTQLSVL.

This clone came up once. The V and J genes are TRBV11-1 and TRBJ2-1; D may correspond to TRBD1 or TRBD2 (6 bases each). The CDR3 consists of 15 residues. Per germline, CDR1 SGHAT and CDR2 FQDESV (reference sequence). The V end lost 0 bases, the J end lost 2 bases, and 8 bases lay between the germline ends. The CDR3 is CASSLAGGPYNEQFF. CDR3 nucleotides: TGTGCCAGCAGCTTAGCGGGGGGCCCCTACAATGAGCAGTTCTTC.

On this clone: Other DNA sequences in this sample translate to the same CDR3. This chain links TRBV27 with TRBJ2-3; D gene ambiguous. The CDR3 totals 16 residues. Germline V CDR1 and CDR2: MNHEY, SMNVEV (reference sequence). With 5 bases removed from V and 2 bases from J, the gap between germline ends came to 17 bases. CDR3: CASSPFSGDDTDTQYF. CDR3 nucleotides: TGTGCCAGCAGTCCGTTCTCGGGCGATGACACAGATACGCAGTATTTT.

The chain employs TRBV5-5 and TRBJ2-3, with D hard to call. Trimming took off 2 bases at V and 0 bases at J, with 10 bases between the two ends. Germline CDR1 SGHKS, CDR2 YYEKEE (reference sequence). The CDR3 loop spans 15 amino acids. The CDR3 nucleotides read TGTGCCAGCAGCTTACACGGGCTTAGCACAGATACGCAGTATTTT. This translates into CASSLHGLSTDTQYF.

The V call is TRBV7-9, the J call TRBJ2-7; D gene ambiguous. This CDR3 contains 12 residues. Between the trimmed V and J ends, which lost 5 bases and 7 bases, there was a span of 12 bases. CDR1 SEHNR and CDR2 FQNEAQ come from the germline V gene (reference sequence). CDR3 residues: CASSPYLGEQYF. CDR3 coding DNA: TGTGCCAGCAGCCCCTACTTGGGGGAGCAGTACTTC.

The chain has TRBV13 and TRBJ2-1; 10 bases fit TRBD2. In germline, CDR1 is PRHDT, CDR2 FYEKMQ (reference sequence). There are 18 residues in the CDR3. Trimming removed 1 base from V and 8 bases from J; junction bases left unmatched: 14. The CDR3 nucleotides are TGTGCCAGCAGCTTAGAAGGCAGCGGGGGGGGACCACACGATGAGCAGTTCTTC. Protein product: CASSLEGSGGGPHDEQFF.

The V gene is TRBV9, the J gene TRBJ1-6, with D possibly matching TRBD1 (5 bases). Germline V gene sequence: CDR1 SGDLS, CDR2 YYNGEE. The germline V and J ends were trimmed by 3 bases and 9 bases, with 16 bases remaining between them. The CDR3 has 15 residues. The CDR3 here is CASSESGWSPSPLHF. For the CDR3, the DNA is TGTGCCAGCAGCGAATCAGGGTGGAGTCCTTCACCCCTCCACTTT. Complete variable domain (other parts from reference TRBV9 and TRBJ1-6): DSGVTQTPKHLITATGQRVTLRCSPRSGDLSVYWYQQSLDQGLQFLIQYYNGEERAKGNILERFSAQQFPDLHSELNLSSLELGDSALYFCASSESGWSPSPLHFGNGTRLTVT.